The rows below give T cell receptor beta chains drawn from one sample of a study of beta chain features in type 1 diabetes. The data were produced by immunoSEQ multiplex PCR, yet TCRdb's version contains in-frame clones alone and is incomplete. The sample includes 350,000 to 450,000 clones, about 15% of them seen just once. Sequencing input: naive CD4+ T cells from blood. The receptors stem from a man aged 25-45 years in good health. CDR3s include the opening cysteine and the closing phenylalanine or tryptophan. A D gene is named only where the DNA matches it firmly. Clone size is not always given. Where it is, it says once, few, many or a class for expanded clones.

>.|TRBV5-4|TRBD2|TRBJ2-1
TGTGCCAGCAGTTACAGACTAGCGTCGACCAACAATGAGCAGTTCTTC
CASSYRLASTNNEQFF
>.|TRBV11-2|TRBD2|TRBJ2-5
TGTGCCAGCAGCGTACAGGGACTAGCAAGTCAGACCCAGTACTTC
CASSVQGLASQTQYF
>.|TRBV29-1|.|TRBJ2-6
TGCAGCGTTGTATCTGGGGCCAACGTCCTGACTTTC
CSVVSGANVLTF
>.|TRBV7-6|.|TRBJ2-3
TGTGCCAGCAGCTTAGCGGGGTTGCAAGATACGCAGTATTTT
CASSLAGLQDTQYF
>few|TRBV28|TRBD1|TRBJ2-3
TGTGCCAGCAGAACCGGGACAGGGTGGGATACGCAGTATTTT
CASRTGTGWDTQYF
>few|TRBV6-5|TRBD2|TRBJ2-2
TGTGCCAGCAGTTACGAGGGACTAGCTGCCGGGGAGCTGTTTTTT
CASSYEGLAAGELFF
>few|TRBV12-5|TRBD2|TRBJ2-3
TGTGCTAGTGGCCCCACTAGCGGGAGGGCCCCAGATACGCAGTATTTT
CASGPTSGRAPDTQYF
>.|TRBV19|.|TRBJ2-1
TGTGCCAGTAGTATAGAGGTGGGACTCCTATACAATGAGCAGTTCTTC
CASSIEVGLLYNEQFF
>.|TRBV21-1|.|TRBJ1-5
TGTGCCAGCAGCAAAGTGCCTCAGCCCCAGCATTTT
CASSKVPQPQHF
>.|TRBV5-4|.|TRBJ2-5
TGTGCCAGCAGCTTGGGGACAGATCAAGAGACCCAGTACTTC
CASSLGTDQETQYF
>few|TRBV7-9|.|TRBJ1-1
TGTGCCAGCAGCTTAGACGGGTGGAACACTGAAGCTTTCTTT
CASSLDGWNTEAFF
>.|TRBV7-2|.|TRBJ2-1
TGTGCCAGCAGCTTGGCTAACCTCTACAATGAGCAGTTCTTC
CASSLANLYNEQFF
>.|TRBV4-1|.|TRBJ2-1
TGCGCCAGCAGCCAAGAAATAGCAACCAAATTCAATGAGCAGTTCTTC
CASSQEIATKFNEQFF
>few|TRBV12-5|.|TRBJ2-7
TGTGCTAGTGGGATAACCCGGGGCTCCGAGCAGTACTTC
CASGITRGSEQYF
>.|TRBV29-1|TRBD1|TRBJ2-1
TGCAGCGTTCTCCAGGGGGTTAGTGAGCAGTTCTTC
CSVLQGVSEQFF
>few|TRBV7-3|.|TRBJ1-1
TGTGCCAGCAGTTTAACGGCCGGGGAAACCGAAGCTTTCTTT
CASSLTAGETEAFF
>few|TRBV5-1|.|TRBJ2-7
TGCGCCAGCAGCTTGAACAGCCCCCCCTACGAGCAGTACTTC
CASSLNSPPYEQYF
>.|TRBV4-2|.|TRBJ2-3
TGTGCCAGCAGCCAAGGGACAGTGAGCACAGATACGCAGTATTTT
CASSQGTVSTDTQYF
>few|TRBV10-3|.|TRBJ1-1
TGTGCCATCAGTGAGTCGAGGACGAACACTGAAGCTTTCTTT
CAISESRTNTEAFF
>.|TRBV7-2|.|TRBJ2-7
TGTGCCAGCAGCTTAGAGATAGGGGTCGCCTACGAGCAGTACTTC
CASSLEIGVAYEQYF
>.|TRBV30|.|TRBJ1-5
TGTGCCTGGAGTGTGGCGGGGGCGAGCAATCAGCCCCAGCATTTT
CAWSVAGASNQPQHF
>few|TRBV5-4|TRBD1|TRBJ2-3
TGTGCCAGCAGCTTGGATCTCGCGACAGGGTGGGAAGATACGCAGTATTTT
CASSLDLATGWEDTQYF
>.|TRBV30|.|TRBJ2-2
TGTGCCTGGAGTGTACGTCGAGGTTCCGGGGAGCTGTTTTTT
CAWSVRRGSGELFF
>.|TRBV7-9|.|TRBJ2-3
TGTGCCAGCAGCTTACGACGGGATATCACAGATACGCAGTATTTT
CASSLRRDITDTQYF
>few|TRBV5-4|TRBD2|TRBJ2-7
TGTGCCAGCAGCTCCGGCGGGGGGGAGGTGCTCTACGAGCAGTACTTC
CASSSGGGEVLYEQYF
>few|TRBV11-3|.|TRBJ2-1
TGTGCCAGCAGCTTAGAACCGGGAAGGTACAATGAGCAGTTCTTC
CASSLEPGRYNEQFF
>few|TRBV18|TRBD1|TRBJ2-5
TGTGCCAGCTCACCGAAGACAGGGACGGAGACCCAGTACTTC
CASSPKTGTETQYF
>.|TRBV7-9|TRBD2|TRBJ2-3
TGTGCCAGCAACCCTAGCGGGGACACAGATACGCAGTATTTT
CASNPSGDTDTQYF
>few|TRBV2|TRBD2|TRBJ2-3
TGTGCCAGCAGAACGGGACTAGCAGGCGATATTGGTACGCAGTATTTT
CASRTGLAGDIGTQYF
>few|TRBV6-1|.|TRBJ2-1
TGTGCCAGCAGTGAAGTGTATCGGCAGTTCTTC
CASSEVYRQFF
>.|TRBV7-9|.|TRBJ2-1
TGTGCCAGCAGCTTTGACACAGGGCCCCGGGAGCAGTTCTTC
CASSFDTGPREQFF
>.|TRBV5-1|.|TRBJ2-3
TGCGCCAGCAGGTTTAGGTCTTCTAGCATCCGGGATACGCAGTATTTT
CASRFRSSSIRDTQYF
>few|TRBV7-8|.|TRBJ2-3
TGTGCCAGCAGCTTAGCTTCCCGCACAGATACGCAGTATTTT
CASSLASRTDTQYF
>few|TRBV29-1|.|TRBJ2-3
TGCAGCGTTGAGGAGCCTGATACGCAGTATTTT
CSVEEPDTQYF
>few|TRBV9|.|TRBJ1-1
TGTGCCAGCAGCGTAGTGCCCACGGGCACTGAAGCTTTCTTT
CASSVVPTGTEAFF
>.|TRBV9|TRBD1|TRBJ2-7
TGTGCCAGCAGCGTCGGTACAGGGGGCCCCTACGAGCAGTACTTC
CASSVGTGGPYEQYF
>.|TRBV5-1|.|TRBJ2-7
TGCGCCAGCAGCTTAGAGACAGGTAGCGAGCAGTACTTC
CASSLETGSEQYF
>.|TRBV18|.|TRBJ2-2
TGTGCCAGCTCACCACAGAACACCGGGGAGCTGTTTTTT
CASSPQNTGELFF
>few|TRBV5-5|TRBD1|TRBJ1-2
TGTGCCAGCAGCTATGACAGGGCCGCTGGCTACACCTTC
CASSYDRAAGYTF
>.|TRBV7-7|.|TRBJ2-5
TGTGCCAGCAGCTTCGGACTACTCCAAGAGACCCAGTACTTC
CASSFGLLQETQYF
>few|TRBV21-1|.|TRBJ2-7
TGTGCCAGCAGCTACCGACGGGAGCTCGCGGGGGAGTACTTC
CASSYRRELAGEYF